This T cell receptor beta chain stems from a study of blood T cell repertoires in COVID-19. The wider study: COVID-19 samples from acute and convalescent phases originated in the United States, Italy and Spain. Sources were T cells, B-cell-depleted T cells, or PBMCs; the material itself was cDNA or gDNA.

This clone has more than one count but fewer than ten. The CDR3 does not close with the conserved phenylalanine or tryptophan, likely indicating a read error. No DNA is shown, since the ends of the CDR3 on it are uncertain; the CDR3 is the one TCRdb lists. The CDR3 comprises 12 residues, both ends counted. The germline CDR1 and CDR2 sequences are SGHAT and FQNNGV. Measured with immunoSEQ multiplex PCR; TCRdb has only the in-frame clones, and not every one. The sample has about 46,000 clones; approximately 86% are singletons. This receptor was obtained from a woman aged 50 to 60 who had recovered from COVID-19. The rearrangement uses TRBV11-2 and TRBJ2-7; the D call in the table, TRBD2, was not verified against the DNA. Source material: PBMCs or T cells enriched from blood (not recorded which). CDR3 amino acids: CASSSTSGGPRI.